This paragraph reports one TCR beta chain. The antigen is undetermined. The data are from a study of T-cell reconstitution after alpha-beta-depleted transplantation in children. General study findings and limits: Reports say that about two months after transplant, the alpha-beta T cells came out of several hundred graft clones that had expanded. T-cell counts and diversity at one year following transplant were attributed mainly to newly produced T cells. Some patients showed high day-60 TCRbeta diversity, which derived from surviving recipient T cells and thymic progenitors.

Germline CDR1 reads SGHTA; CDR2 reads FQGTGA. J lost 7 bases, V lost 6 bases, and 6 bases had no gene match. This CDR3 region has 15 residues. The TCRbeta library was prepared with unique molecular identifiers. TCRdb processed the PCR reads anew with MiXCR; each CDR3 protein has one entry. The sample carries fewer than 700,000 distinct CDR3 sequences, roughly 13% recorded once. This chain links TRBV7-3 with TRBJ2-1, with 13 bases that match TRBD2. This specimen was PBMCs, mostly from graft donor cells, taken 360 days after TCRalphabeta/CD19-depleted stem cell transplant. The clonotype was recovered from a male patient between 5 and 17 years old who had a stem cell transplant for acute myeloid leukemia, so the T cells may come from the graft donor. The CDR3 DNA reads as TGTGCCAGCAGACGACTAGCGGGAGGAGGTAATGAGCAGTTCTTC. Residues: CASRRLAGGGNEQFF.